Listed below are T cell receptor beta chains from one sample, sequenced in a study of T cells in Graves' hyperthyroidism and ophthalmopathy. TCRdb itself ran the multiplex PCR reads through MiXCR, one entry per CDR3 protein. Of about 250,000 distinct CDR3 sequences detected, approximately 21% appear once; the ten largest clones hold 64%. The sequencing input was blood. These receptors were taken from a man aged 30 to 45 with Graves' ophthalmopathy. The CDR3 runs from the conserved cysteine through the conserved F or W. A D gene is named only where the DNA matches it firmly. Some rows mark clone size as missing; the rest say once, few, many or name a class of expanded clone.

cdr3_nt,cdr3_aa,j_call,clone_size,v_call,d_call
TGTGCCATCAGTGAGTCGGGAGGGACTAGCGGGAGGGCCCCCTACGAGCAGTACTTC,CAISESGGTSGRAPYEQYF,TRBJ2-7,-,TRBV10-3,TRBD2
TGTGCCAGCAGTTTGGTAGAGGGCTATGGCTACACCTTC,CASSLVEGYGYTF,TRBJ1-2,few,TRBV27,-
TGCAGTGCTAGAGATCTCTCTGGGTACGAGCAGTTCTTC,CSARDLSGYEQFF,TRBJ2-1,-,TRBV20-1,-
TGTGCCAGCAGTGAGGCTAACACAGATACGCAGTATTTT,CASSEANTDTQYF,TRBJ2-3,few,TRBV12-3/TRBV12-4,-
TGTGCCAGCAGCTCCGATGGGAGGGGACTGAGTGAGCAGTTCTTC,CASSSDGRGLSEQFF,TRBJ2-1,few,TRBV7-9,TRBD2
TGCAGTGCCCCGATAGGGACTACGGATGAGCAGTTCTTC,CSAPIGTTDEQFF,TRBJ2-1,many,TRBV20-1,TRBD2
TGTGCCAGCAGTTTATCATGGACAGGAAGTTACGAGCAGTACTTC,CASSLSWTGSYEQYF,TRBJ2-7,few,TRBV27,TRBD1
TGTGCCAGCAGTAGGGGAAACAGGGCTGATTACTACGAGCAGTACTTC,CASSRGNRADYYEQYF,TRBJ2-7,-,TRBV6-1,-
TGTGCCAGCAGCCAACCGGGACAGGGCCCTGAAGCTTTCTTT,CASSQPGQGPEAFF,TRBJ1-1,-,TRBV4-1,TRBD1
TGCGCCAGCAACCTTGGAGGGACAGGGGGCGCTGTGACCGGCTACACCTTC,CASNLGGTGGAVTGYTF,TRBJ1-2,many,TRBV5-1,TRBD1
TGCAGTGCTAGTGAAGGCTTCGATGAGCAGTTCTTC,CSASEGFDEQFF,TRBJ2-1,few,TRBV20-1,-
TGTGCCTGGAGGGTGACAGGGGGCTGGGAGACCCAGTACTTC,CAWRVTGGWETQYF,TRBJ2-5,once,TRBV30,TRBD1
TGTGCCAGCAGACTCGTAAGAACTGAAATGAACACTGAAGCTTTCTTT,CASRLVRTEMNTEAFF,TRBJ1-1,few,TRBV28,-
TGCGCCAGCAACTTAGGGGCAGGGCGTTACAATGAGCAGTTCTTC,CASNLGAGRYNEQFF,TRBJ2-1,-,TRBV5-1,-
TGTGCCAGCAGCCACTGGGACAGGCCCTACGAGCAGTACTTC,CASSHWDRPYEQYF,TRBJ2-7,many,TRBV7-6,TRBD1
TGTGCCAGCAGGGTGATAGCTGAAAGGACCCAGTACTTC,CASRVIAERTQYF,TRBJ2-5,many,TRBV7-2,-
TGCGCCAGCAGCCTGACCCCGGTCCTGAACACTGAAGCTTTCTTT,CASSLTPVLNTEAFF,TRBJ1-1,many,TRBV4-1,-
TGCAGTGCTAGGGGGACTAGCGGAAGAACTCCACTGGGAGATACGCAGTATTTT,CSARGTSGRTPLGDTQYF,TRBJ2-3,-,TRBV20-1,TRBD2
TGTGCCAGCTCACCCTCCCAAGAGACCCAGTACTTC,CASSPSQETQYF,TRBJ2-5,many,TRBV18,-
TGTGCCACCAGCAGGAGCCGCCTGACAGGCTATGGCTACACCTTC,CATSRSRLTGYGYTF,TRBJ1-2,-,TRBV15,-
TGCAGTGCTAGAGAGATGGGGGATTACTACGAGCAGTACTTC,CSAREMGDYYEQYF,TRBJ2-7,-,TRBV20-1,-
TGTGCCAGCAGTGCAGCCCCCTACGAGCAGTACTTC,CASSAAPYEQYF,TRBJ2-7,few,TRBV6-1,-
TGTGCCAGCAGTTGGGGCGGGAGAGGCACAGATACGCAGTATTTT,CASSWGGRGTDTQYF,TRBJ2-3,many,TRBV27,TRBD2
TGTGCCAGCGGCAGGACTAGCGGGAACTACAATGAGCAGTTCTTC,CASGRTSGNYNEQFF,TRBJ2-1,-,TRBV18,TRBD2
TGTGCCATCAGTACGGGGACGACCTTGAACACTGAAGCTTTCTTT,CAISTGTTLNTEAFF,TRBJ1-1,many,TRBV10-3,-
TGCGCCAGCGGCAAAGCGGGTCTGGGAGACAGGGACACCGGGGAGCTGTTTTTT,CASGKAGLGDRDTGELFF,TRBJ2-2,many,TRBV5-1,-
TGTGCCAGCAGCCAATGGTCCCAAAAGTCAAAATACTCTGGGGCCAACGTCCTGACTTTC,CASSQWSQKSKYSGANVLTF,TRBJ2-6,few,TRBV3-1,-
TGTGCCAGCAGTGTCGAAAAGACAGGCCCGGCGGTTTTT,CASSVEKTGPAVF,TRBJ1-4,once,TRBV2,-
TGTGCCTGGAGTGTAGGGATAGGGCGGCAAGAGACCCAGTACTTC,CAWSVGIGRQETQYF,TRBJ2-5,many,TRBV30,-
TGTGCCAGCAGCACGACCTATTCACCCCTCCACTTT,CASSTTYSPLHF,TRBJ1-6,-,TRBV6-2/TRBV6-3,-
TGTGCCAGTAGCGACAGGGGGACCAACTATGGCTACACCTTC,CASSDRGTNYGYTF,TRBJ1-2,-,TRBV19,TRBD1
TGTGCCAGCAGTGGACAGGGCACTAGCACAGATACGCAGTATTTT,CASSGQGTSTDTQYF,TRBJ2-3,many,TRBV2,TRBD1
TGTGCCAGCTCCCAAACAGGAGGGGATTCACCCCTCCACTTT,CASSQTGGDSPLHF,TRBJ1-6,-,TRBV18,-
TGCAGTGCTACCCGGGACAGGGTACCCTACGAGCAGTACTTC,CSATRDRVPYEQYF,TRBJ2-7,-,TRBV20-1,TRBD1
TGTGCCAGCAGTTTAACTCGTGATTTCCGCAATGAGCAGTTCTTC,CASSLTRDFRNEQFF,TRBJ2-1,few,TRBV27,-
TGTGCCAGCAGATTGGCTAGCGGGAGTCAGGTCGGGGAGCTGTTTTTT,CASRLASGSQVGELFF,TRBJ2-2,few,TRBV6-1,TRBD2
TGTGCCAGCAGCTTAACAGCGGGAAGCACCGGGGAGCTGTTTTTT,CASSLTAGSTGELFF,TRBJ2-2,many,TRBV5-5,TRBD2
TGTGCCAGCAGCGTTAGTATCGCAGGCCCAAGCTTCTCTGGAAACACCATATATTTT,CASSVSIAGPSFSGNTIYF,TRBJ1-3,many,TRBV9,-
TGTGCCGGGGCAGCGGACAATGAGCAGTTCTTC,CAGAADNEQFF,TRBJ2-1,-,TRBV2,-
TGTGCCACCAGCAGAGCGTCGACCGACCAAGAGACCCAGTACTTC,CATSRASTDQETQYF,TRBJ2-5,many,TRBV15,-
TGTGCCAGCAGTGAAGCGGTGAGATTCTCTAGCACAGATACGCAGTATTTT,CASSEAVRFSSTDTQYF,TRBJ2-3,many,TRBV2,-
TGTGCCAGCAGTATTAGCGGGAGGAAGGTCGATCAAGAGACCCAGTACTTC,CASSISGRKVDQETQYF,TRBJ2-5,-,TRBV28,TRBD2
TGCAGTGCTCGAGATACCCAGCGCGGGAACAATGAGCAGTTCTTC,CSARDTQRGNNEQFF,TRBJ2-1,few,TRBV20-1,-
TGCAGTGCTAGAGATGATAACGGGAAAGCTAATGAAAAACTGTTTTTT,CSARDDNGKANEKLFF,TRBJ1-4,-,TRBV20-1,-
TGTGCCAGCAGCCCGGGTTTTAGCAATCAGCCCCAGCATTTT,CASSPGFSNQPQHF,TRBJ1-5,-,TRBV9,-
TGTGCCAGCAGTGAAGGGCTCGACGAAAAACTGTTTTTT,CASSEGLDEKLFF,TRBJ1-4,few,TRBV6-1,-
TGTGCGACCCTCCGGGACAGCTTTGAGACCCAGTACTTC,CATLRDSFETQYF,TRBJ2-5,many,TRBV30,TRBD1
TGTGCCAGCAGCCCCGAGGGACAGGGATTTTATGGCTACACCTTC,CASSPEGQGFYGYTF,TRBJ1-2,-,TRBV9,TRBD1
TGTGCCTGGAGTACCCTTAATGAGCAGTTCTTC,CAWSTLNEQFF,TRBJ2-1,few,TRBV30,-
TGTGCCAGCAGTAAGACTAGCCCGAGCTCCTACCATGAGCAGTTCTTC,CASSKTSPSSYHEQFF,TRBJ2-1,-,TRBV28,TRBD2
TGTGCCAGCAGGGCCAACAGGGGTATTAACTATGGCTACACCTTC,CASRANRGINYGYTF,TRBJ1-2,many,TRBV28,TRBD1
TGCAGTGCCGTGCCTTCTGGGACAGGGAGGGGGGAGCAGTACTTC,CSAVPSGTGRGEQYF,TRBJ2-7,medium-sized,TRBV20-1,TRBD1
TGTGCCAGCAGCCTAGGGACTACTCACGGGGAGCTGTTTTTT,CASSLGTTHGELFF,TRBJ2-2,-,TRBV11-3,TRBD2
TGTGCCTGGAGCCCCACCGGGACATCCTATAGCAATCAGCCCCAGCATTTT,CAWSPTGTSYSNQPQHF,TRBJ1-5,-,TRBV30,-
TGTGCCAGCAGTGGTGCTAACTATGGCTACACCTTC,CASSGANYGYTF,TRBJ1-2,many,TRBV28,-